This entry describes one TCR beta chain. The data are from a study of blood T cells in healthy people across ages. For the second PCR, which ran for about 7 to 11 cycles, a sample-barcoded 5' primer and a J-beta primer mix were used. A single record per CDR3 protein comes from TCRdb applying MiXCR to the 5' RACE reads. This table holds approximately 780,000 distinct CDR3 sequences, roughly 25% found once. This CDR3 spans 11 amino acids. Trimming took off 7 bases at V and 6 bases at J, with 8 bases between the two ends. From germline, CDR1 is MNHEY and CDR2 SVGAGI. A further study also used this sample, focusing on T cells of mothers and their children.

The J gene is TRBJ2-3, the V gene TRBV6-5; D possibly corresponds to TRBD1 (6 bases). Material: blood. The receptor comes from a boy aged 5 to 17 in good health. The CDR3 sequence: CASTRGDTQYF. CDR3 coding DNA: TGTGCCAGCACGAGGGGGGATACGCAGTATTTT.